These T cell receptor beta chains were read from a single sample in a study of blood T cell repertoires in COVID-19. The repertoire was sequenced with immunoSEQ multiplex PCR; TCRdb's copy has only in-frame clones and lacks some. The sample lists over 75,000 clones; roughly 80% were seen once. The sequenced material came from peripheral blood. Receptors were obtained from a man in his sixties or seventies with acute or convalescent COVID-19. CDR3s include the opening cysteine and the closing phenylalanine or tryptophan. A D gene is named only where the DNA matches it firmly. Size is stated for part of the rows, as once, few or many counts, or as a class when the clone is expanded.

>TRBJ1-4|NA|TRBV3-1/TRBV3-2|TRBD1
TGTGCCAGCAGGCGCAACAGGGGGGCTAATGAAAAACTGTTTTTT
CASRRNRGANEKLFF
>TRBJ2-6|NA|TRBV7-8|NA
TGTGCCAGCAGCTTAGGGTCAGGCTCTGGGGCCAACGTCCTGACTTTC
CASSLGSGSGANVLTF
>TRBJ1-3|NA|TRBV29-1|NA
TGCAGCGCTCAATCACAGGGACCTCTGGGAAACACCATATATTTT
CSAQSQGPLGNTIYF
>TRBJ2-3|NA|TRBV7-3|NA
TGTGCCAGCAGCTTATCGGGGGTCCGCACAGATACGCAGTATTTT
CASSLSGVRTDTQYF
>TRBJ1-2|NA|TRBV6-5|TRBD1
TGTGCCAGCACGACAGGGGCCTATGGCTACACCTTC
CASTTGAYGYTF
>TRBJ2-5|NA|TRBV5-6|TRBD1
TGTGCCAGCAGCTTAGACAGGGGGCGCGGGACCCAGTACTTC
CASSLDRGRGTQYF
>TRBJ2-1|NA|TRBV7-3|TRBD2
TGTGCCAGCAGCTTAGCGGGGGGGCGTTACAATGAGCAGTTCTTC
CASSLAGGRYNEQFF
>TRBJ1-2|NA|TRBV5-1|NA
TGCGCCAGCAGCTTGCCAGGGGATGGCTACACCTTC
CASSLPGDGYTF
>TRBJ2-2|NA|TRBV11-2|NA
TGTGCCAGCAGCCGGGGGATCAACACCGGGGAGCTGTTTTTT
CASSRGINTGELFF
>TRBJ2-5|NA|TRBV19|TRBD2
TGTGCCAGTAAGGACGGGGGGGCTGGGACCCAGTACTTC
CASKDGGAGTQYF
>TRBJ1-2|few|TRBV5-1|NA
TGCGCCAGCAGGCCTGAGGACTATGGCTACACCTTC
CASRPEDYGYTF
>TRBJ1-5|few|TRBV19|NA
TGTGCCAGTACCGGACAGTTGAATCAGCCCCAGCATTTT
CASTGQLNQPQHF
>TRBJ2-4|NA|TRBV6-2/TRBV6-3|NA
TGTGCCAGCATCCCGGGCGGGGGCGCAAACATTCAGTACTTC
CASIPGGGANIQYF
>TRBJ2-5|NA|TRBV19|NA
TGTGCCAGTAGTATAGGGGCGGGGGCCCGGGAGACCCAGTACTTC
CASSIGAGARETQYF
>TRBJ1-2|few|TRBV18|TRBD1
TGTGCCAGCTCACCCCCTTGGGACAGGGAAGGAGGCTACACCTTC
CASSPPWDREGGYTF